A selection of T cell receptor beta chains follows, all from one sample in a study of blood T cell repertoires in COVID-19. Method: immunoSEQ multiplex PCR; TCRdb's copy keeps in-frame clones and lacks some. The data show 150,000 to 200,000 clones, around 81% seen once. The specimen was PBMCs or T cells enriched from blood (not recorded which). The receptors derive from a man between 40 and 49 years old who had recovered from COVID-19. The CDR3 runs from the conserved cysteine through the conserved F or W. The D gene is left open where the match is weak. Where a row states a size, it is once, few, many or the class of an expanded clone; other rows omit it.

d_call clone_size j_call v_call cdr3_nt cdr3_aa
NA NA TRBJ1-6 TRBV11-2 TGTGCCAGCAGCTCTACCCTCGACAGCCTACCCCTCCACTTT CASSSTLDSLPLHF
TRBD1 NA TRBJ2-7 TRBV10-3 TGTGCCATCACCGGGACAGGGTCTAAGCAGTACTTC CAITGTGSKQYF
NA NA TRBJ2-4 TRBV25-1 TGTGCCAGCAGTGACCCGGACAGCAATCTAGCCAAAAACATTCAGTACTTC CASSDPDSNLAKNIQYF
NA NA TRBJ2-7 TRBV6-5 TGTGCCAGCAGTTACTCAAGCGGCGGAACCTACGAGCAGTACTTC CASSYSSGGTYEQYF
NA NA TRBJ1-1 TRBV5-1 TGCGCCAGCAGTTACGCGGCGCCAGGGACTGAAGCTTTCTTT CASSYAAPGTEAFF
NA NA TRBJ1-5 TRBV6-1 TGTGCCAGCAGTGAAGGAGGACAGTTCAATCAGCCCCAGCATTTT CASSEGGQFNQPQHF
NA NA TRBJ2-2 TRBV5-1 TGCGCCAGCAGCTTGTCCAGCGCTCCGGGGGCCGGGGAGCTGTTTTTT CASSLSSAPGAGELFF
NA NA TRBJ1-2 TRBV27 TGTGCCAGCAGTCCTAACCTTGCCTTAGCTAACTATGGCTACACCTTC CASSPNLALANYGYTF
TRBD1 once TRBJ1-1 TRBV28 TGTGCCAGCAGTTTTTCGGGGGGGACAGGGCTCACTGAAGCTTTCTTT CASSFSGGTGLTEAFF
NA NA TRBJ2-3 TRBV6-5 TGTGCCAGCAGTAGACATCGGGATACGCAGTATTTT CASSRHRDTQYF
TRBD1 NA TRBJ1-1 TRBV7-8 TGTGCCAGCAGCCTCAGGGGGCGTAGGGCTTTCTTT CASSLRGRRAFF
NA NA TRBJ1-1 TRBV9 TGTGCCAGCACCCGGTCCGGGGTAAATACTGAAGCTTTCTTT CASTRSGVNTEAFF
TRBD1 NA TRBJ2-5 TRBV19 TGTGCCAGTCGGCAAACTACAGGGGGACGAGAGACCCAGTACTTC CASRQTTGGRETQYF
TRBD1 NA TRBJ2-3 TRBV19 TGTGCCAGTAACGACAGGGATGATACGCAGTATTTT CASNDRDDTQYF
NA NA TRBJ2-3 TRBV11-3 TGTACCCCAGGGGGGACAGATACGCAGTATTTT CTPGGTDTQYF
TRBD1 once TRBJ1-3 TRBV5-1 TGCGCCAGCAGCTTCCTACAGGGGGAAGGAAACACCATATATTTT CASSFLQGEGNTIYF
TRBD1 NA TRBJ1-2 TRBV19 TGTGCCAGTATTGGACAGGGGGATAGCTACACCTTC CASIGQGDSYTF
TRBD1 NA TRBJ2-7 TRBV30 TGTGCCTGGAATTTGGCCAGGGGGCACGAGCAGTACTTC CAWNLARGHEQYF
NA NA TRBJ2-1 TRBV7-3 TGTGCCAGCAGCTTAGTGGCCCTAAGGGGTGAGCAGTTCTTC CASSLVALRGEQFF
NA NA TRBJ1-6 TRBV10-1 TGCGCCAGCAGTGACCCCAGTGGTCCCCTCCACTTT CASSDPSGPLHF
NA NA TRBJ1-1 TRBV5-8 TGTGCCAGCAGCTCGGAGTGGGTCGAAGCTTTCTTT CASSSEWVEAFF
TRBD1 NA TRBJ2-3 TRBV18 TGTGCCAGCTCACCACCGCAGGGGGCTCGATATTTT CASSPPQGARYF
NA NA TRBJ1-5 TRBV19 TGTGCCAGTAGTACAAATGTCAATCAGCCCCAGCATTTT CASSTNVNQPQHF
TRBD1 NA TRBJ2-6 TRBV13 TGTGCCAGCAGGTCAAACAGGGGGCAAAGCTCTGGGGCCAACGTCCTGACTTTC CASRSNRGQSSGANVLTF
TRBD1 NA TRBJ1-6 TRBV11-2 TGTGCCAGCACCCCCCCTTTAGGGACAGGGGGTTCACCCCTCCACTTT CASTPPLGTGGSPLHF
TRBD2 NA TRBJ2-1 TRBV29-1 TGCAGCGCCGACCAGACTAGCGGGGTTTCCAATGAGCAGTTCTTC CSADQTSGVSNEQFF
NA NA TRBJ1-5 TRBV23-1 TGCGCCAGCAGTCAGTCCGATGGCCCCCCGGGGGGGCCCAATCAGCCCCAGCATTTT CASSQSDGPPGGPNQPQHF
TRBD1 NA TRBJ1-2 TRBV30 TGTGCCTGGAGTGTACGACAGGGAGATGGCTACACCTTC CAWSVRQGDGYTF
NA NA TRBJ2-1 TRBV19 TGTGCCAGTAAAGACAGATACAATGAGCAGTTCTTC CASKDRYNEQFF
NA NA TRBJ1-5 TRBV6-5 TGTGCCAGCAGTTCCGAGCGGAGGGGACAGCCCCAGCATTTT CASSSERRGQPQHF
NA NA TRBJ1-2 TRBV7-9 TGTGCCAGCAGCTTAATTCCCGACAGGACTAACTATGGCTACACCTTC CASSLIPDRTNYGYTF
NA NA TRBJ1-1 TRBV7-9 TGTGCCAGCAGCACAACAGGGAAGGGGAAGACTGAAGCTTTCTTT CASSTTGKGKTEAFF
NA NA TRBJ1-2 TRBV27 TGTGCCAGCAGTTTATACGGGACAATCTCAAGTGGCTACACCTTC CASSLYGTISSGYTF
NA NA TRBJ1-1 TRBV29-1 TGCAGCGTTGAAGGACGGAGTAACACTGAAGCTTTCTTT CSVEGRSNTEAFF
NA NA TRBJ1-2 TRBV9 TGTGCCAGCAGCGGGGAGCGCCTGAGGGAGACTAACTATGGCTACACCTTC CASSGERLRETNYGYTF
TRBD1 NA TRBJ2-3 TRBV3-1/TRBV3-2 TGTGCCAGCAGCCAGACCAGTGGACAGGGGGCTACAGATACGCAGTATTTT CASSQTSGQGATDTQYF
TRBD2 NA TRBJ2-3 TRBV6-5 TGTTCCTCGGCGGGGGGCTCGGGGGATACGCAGTATTTT CSSAGGSGDTQYF